The clone carrying this TCR beta chain was detected a few times. Participants reported their clinical history, and cohort assignment relied on those reports. The data originate from a study of blood T cell repertoires in COVID-19. The overall study: Both acute and convalescent COVID-19 samples were obtained from the United States, Italy and Spain.

Original processing methods: It was from reference gene primer amplification that nucleated cell counts were estimated. Sequencing used immunoSEQ multiplex PCR; TCRdb keeps in-frame clones, though not all of them. V and J calls and clone size are those listed in that table; D and trimming were worked out from the DNA. The sample records around 300,000 clones, almost 90% being singletons. Sequencing was done on a sample of PBMCs or T cells enriched from blood (not recorded which). The clonotype comes from a woman aged 18-29 years with acute COVID-19.

The CDR3 coding sequence is TGTGCCAGCACCCTATCAGGAGGCCCCAACATTCAGTACTTC. Encoded protein: CASTLSGGPNIQYF. This chain links TRBV28 with TRBJ2-4; D is perhaps TRBD2 (5 bases). This CDR3 is built from 14 residues. Germline V gene sequence: CDR1 MDHEN, CDR2 SYDVKM. The V gene lost 7 bases and the J gene lost 7 bases, with 17 bases spanning the gap.